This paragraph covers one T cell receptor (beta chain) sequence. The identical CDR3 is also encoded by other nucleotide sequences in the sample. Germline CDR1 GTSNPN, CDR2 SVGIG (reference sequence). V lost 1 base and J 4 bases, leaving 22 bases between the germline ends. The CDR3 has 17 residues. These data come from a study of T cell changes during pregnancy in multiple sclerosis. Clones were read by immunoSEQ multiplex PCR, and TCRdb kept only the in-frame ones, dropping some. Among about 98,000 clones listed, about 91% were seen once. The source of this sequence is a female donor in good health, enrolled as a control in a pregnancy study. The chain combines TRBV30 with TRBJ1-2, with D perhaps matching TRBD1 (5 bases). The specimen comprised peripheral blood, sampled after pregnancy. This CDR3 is CAWSDAPGTAGIYGYTF. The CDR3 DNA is TGTGCCTGGAGTGATGCCCCCGGGACTGCTGGGATCTATGGCTACACCTTC.